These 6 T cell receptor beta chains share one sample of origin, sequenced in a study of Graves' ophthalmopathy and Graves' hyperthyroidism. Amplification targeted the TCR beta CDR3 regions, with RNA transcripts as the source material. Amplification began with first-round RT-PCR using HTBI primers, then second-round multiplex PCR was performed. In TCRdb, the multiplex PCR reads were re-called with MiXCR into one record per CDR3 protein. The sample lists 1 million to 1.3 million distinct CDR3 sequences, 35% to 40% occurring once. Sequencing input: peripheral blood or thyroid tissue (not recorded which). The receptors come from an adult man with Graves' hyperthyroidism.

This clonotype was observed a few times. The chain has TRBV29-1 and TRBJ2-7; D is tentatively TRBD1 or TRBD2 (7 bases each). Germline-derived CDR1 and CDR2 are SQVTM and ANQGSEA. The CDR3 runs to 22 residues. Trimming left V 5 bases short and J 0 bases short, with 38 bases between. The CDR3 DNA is TGCAGCGTTTATCTTCCTTCCGCCCGCGTGACAGGGCCCAGGGGGGGCTCCTACGAGCAGTACTTC. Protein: CSVYLPSARVTGPRGGSYEQYF.

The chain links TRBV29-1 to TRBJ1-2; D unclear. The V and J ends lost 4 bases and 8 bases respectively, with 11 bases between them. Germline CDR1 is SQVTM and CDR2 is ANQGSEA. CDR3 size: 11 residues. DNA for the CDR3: TGCAGCGTTGCGCTAGCGGAGGGCTACACCTTC. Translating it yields CSVALAEGYTF.

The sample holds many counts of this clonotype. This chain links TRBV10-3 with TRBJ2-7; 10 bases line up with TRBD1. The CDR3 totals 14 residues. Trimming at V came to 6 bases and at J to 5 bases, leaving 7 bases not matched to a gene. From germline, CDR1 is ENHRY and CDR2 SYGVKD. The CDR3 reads CAISGDRGNHEQYF. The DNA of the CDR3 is TGTGCCATCAGCGGGGACAGGGGTAATCACGAGCAGTACTTC.

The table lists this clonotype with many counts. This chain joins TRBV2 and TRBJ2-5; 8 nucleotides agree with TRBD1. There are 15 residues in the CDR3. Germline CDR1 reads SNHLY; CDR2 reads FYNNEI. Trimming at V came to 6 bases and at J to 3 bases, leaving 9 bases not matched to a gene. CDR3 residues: CASRWDRTQKETQYF. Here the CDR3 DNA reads TGTGCCAGCAGATGGGACAGGACGCAAAAAGAGACCCAGTACTTC.

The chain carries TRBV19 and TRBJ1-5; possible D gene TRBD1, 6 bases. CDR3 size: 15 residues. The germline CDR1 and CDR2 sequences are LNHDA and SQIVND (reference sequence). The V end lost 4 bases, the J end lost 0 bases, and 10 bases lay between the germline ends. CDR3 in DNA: TGTGCCAGTAGTAGAGGGGACACTAGCAATCAGCCCCAGCATTTT. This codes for CASSRGDTSNQPQHF.

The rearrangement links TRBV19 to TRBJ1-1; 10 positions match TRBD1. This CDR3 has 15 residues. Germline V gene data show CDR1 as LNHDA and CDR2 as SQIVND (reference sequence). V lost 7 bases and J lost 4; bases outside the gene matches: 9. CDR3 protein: CASNSLGTGVTEAFF. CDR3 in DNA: TGTGCCAGTAATAGTCTCGGGACAGGGGTCACTGAAGCTTTCTTT.